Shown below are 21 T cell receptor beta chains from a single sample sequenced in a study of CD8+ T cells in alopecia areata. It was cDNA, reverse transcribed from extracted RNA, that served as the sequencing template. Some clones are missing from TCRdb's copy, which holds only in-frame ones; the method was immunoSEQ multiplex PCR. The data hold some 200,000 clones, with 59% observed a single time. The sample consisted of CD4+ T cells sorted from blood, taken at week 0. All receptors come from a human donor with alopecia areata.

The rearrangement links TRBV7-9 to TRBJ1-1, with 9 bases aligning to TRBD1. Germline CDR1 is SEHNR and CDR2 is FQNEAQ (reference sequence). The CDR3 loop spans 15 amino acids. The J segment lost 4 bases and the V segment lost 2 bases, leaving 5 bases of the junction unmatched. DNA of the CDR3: TGTGCCAGCAGCTTACTGACAGGGGGAGGCACTGAAGCTTTCTTT. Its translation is CASSLLTGGGTEAFF.

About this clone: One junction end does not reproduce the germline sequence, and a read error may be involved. CDR3: CAWSPLQDKLRRANF. CDR3 DNA sequence: TGTGCCTGGAGTCCCCTTCAGGACAAGCTGCGGAGGGCGAACTTC. The gene calls are TRBV30 and TRBJ2-7; D might be TRBD2 (6 bases). CDR3 length: 15 residues. Germline V gives CDR1 GTSNPN, CDR2 SVGIG (reference sequence).

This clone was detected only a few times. CDR3: CASSQGEKLFF. In DNA form, the CDR3 reads TGTGCCAGCAGTCAGGGAGAAAAACTGTTTTTT. The genes are TRBV6-5 and TRBJ1-4; D may be TRBD1 (5 bases). CDR1 and CDR2 from the germline V gene are MNHEY and SVGAGI. The length of the CDR3 is 11 residues. V dropped 5 bases and J dropped 8 bases, with 6 bases sitting between them.

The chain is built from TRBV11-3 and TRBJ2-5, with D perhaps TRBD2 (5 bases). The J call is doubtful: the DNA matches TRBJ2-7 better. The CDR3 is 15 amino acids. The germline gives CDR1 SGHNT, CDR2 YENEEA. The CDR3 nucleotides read TGTGCCAGCAGCCCGAGGGCCGCGGCCACCTACGAGCAGTACTTC. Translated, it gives CASSPRAAATYEQYF.

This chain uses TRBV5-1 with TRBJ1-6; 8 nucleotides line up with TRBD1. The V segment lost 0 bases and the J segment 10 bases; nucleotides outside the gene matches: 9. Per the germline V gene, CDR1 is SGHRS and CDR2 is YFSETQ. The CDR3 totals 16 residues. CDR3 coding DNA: TGCGCCAGCAGCTTGGAGACCCAGGGGGCAGGATCACCCCTCCACTTT. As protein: CASSLETQGAGSPLHF.

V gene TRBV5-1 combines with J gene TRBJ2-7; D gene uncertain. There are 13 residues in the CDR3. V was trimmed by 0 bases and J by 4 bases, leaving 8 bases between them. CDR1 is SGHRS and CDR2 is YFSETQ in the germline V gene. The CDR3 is CASSLVTEYEQYF. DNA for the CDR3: TGCGCCAGCAGCTTGGTAACAGAATACGAGCAGTACTTC.

The CDR3 DNA is TGCAGCGCACGGGGTAGTGAACAGGGAGGACCTGGAAACACCATATATTTT. Translating it yields CSARGSEQGGPGNTIYF. The V and J genes are TRBV29-1 and TRBJ1-3; weak D call: TRBD1 (6 bases). Germline CDR1 and CDR2: SQVTM and ANQGSEA. The CDR3 is 17 residues long. The V end lost 7 bases, the J end lost 2 bases, and 24 bases lay between the germline ends.

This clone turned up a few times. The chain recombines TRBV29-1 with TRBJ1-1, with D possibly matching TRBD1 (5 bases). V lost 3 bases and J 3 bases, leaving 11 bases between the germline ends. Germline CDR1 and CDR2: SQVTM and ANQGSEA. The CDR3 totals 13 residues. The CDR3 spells CSVDRGYDTEAFF. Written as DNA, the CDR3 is TGCAGCGTTGATCGGGGCTACGACACTGAAGCTTTCTTT. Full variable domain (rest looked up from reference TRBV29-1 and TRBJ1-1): SAVISQKPSRDICQRGTSLTIQCQVDSQVTMMFWYRQQPGQSLTLIATANQGSEATYESGFVIDKFPISRPNLTFSTLTVSNMSPEDSSIYLCSVDRGYDTEAFFGQGTRLTVV.

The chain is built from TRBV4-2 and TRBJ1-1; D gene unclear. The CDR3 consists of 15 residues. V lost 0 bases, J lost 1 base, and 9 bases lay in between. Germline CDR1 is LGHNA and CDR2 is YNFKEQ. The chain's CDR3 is CASSQDGLTNTEAFF. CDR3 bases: TGTGCCAGCAGCCAAGACGGGTTAACGAACACTGAAGCTTTCTTT.

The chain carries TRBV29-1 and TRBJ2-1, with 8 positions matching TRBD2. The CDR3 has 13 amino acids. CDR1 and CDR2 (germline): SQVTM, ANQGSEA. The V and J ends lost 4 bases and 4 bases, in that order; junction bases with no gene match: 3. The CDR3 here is CSVVRGGYNEQFF. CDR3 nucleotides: TGCAGCGTTGTTCGGGGGGGTTACAATGAGCAGTTCTTC.

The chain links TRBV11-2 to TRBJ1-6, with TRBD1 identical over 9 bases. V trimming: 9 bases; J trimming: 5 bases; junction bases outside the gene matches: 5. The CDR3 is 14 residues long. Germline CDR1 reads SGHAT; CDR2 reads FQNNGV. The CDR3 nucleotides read TGTGCCAGTAGGACAGGGGCGGATAATTCACCCCTCCACTTT. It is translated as CASRTGADNSPLHF.

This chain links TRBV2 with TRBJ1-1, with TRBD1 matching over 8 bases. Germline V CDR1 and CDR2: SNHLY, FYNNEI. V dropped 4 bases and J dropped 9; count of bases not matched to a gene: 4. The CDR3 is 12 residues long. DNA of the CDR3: TGTGCCAGCAGTGCGGACAGGGCTCAAGCTTTCTTT. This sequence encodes CASSADRAQAFF.

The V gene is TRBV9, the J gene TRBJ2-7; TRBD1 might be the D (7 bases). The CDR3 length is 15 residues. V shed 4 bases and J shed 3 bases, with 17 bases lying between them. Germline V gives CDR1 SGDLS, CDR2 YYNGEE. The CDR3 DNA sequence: TGTGCCAGCAGCCCGCGGACAGGAGGGAGCTACGAGCAGTACTTC. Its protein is CASSPRTGGSYEQYF.

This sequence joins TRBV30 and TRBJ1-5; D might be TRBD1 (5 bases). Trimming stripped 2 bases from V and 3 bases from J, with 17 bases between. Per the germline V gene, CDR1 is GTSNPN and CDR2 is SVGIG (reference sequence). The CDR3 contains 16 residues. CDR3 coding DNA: TGTGCCTGGAGTCCTCTAGGGGTCCCTCACAATCAGCCCCAGCATTTT. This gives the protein CAWSPLGVPHNQPQHF.

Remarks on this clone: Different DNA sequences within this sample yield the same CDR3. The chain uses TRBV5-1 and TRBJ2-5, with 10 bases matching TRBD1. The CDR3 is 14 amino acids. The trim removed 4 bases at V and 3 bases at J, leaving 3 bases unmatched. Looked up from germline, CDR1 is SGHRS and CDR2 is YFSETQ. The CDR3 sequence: CASSRGQGKETQYF. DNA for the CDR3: TGCGCCAGCAGCCGGGGACAGGGGAAAGAGACCCAGTACTTC. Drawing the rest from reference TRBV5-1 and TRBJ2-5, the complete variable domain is KAGVTQTPRYLIKTRGQQVTLSCSPISGHRSVSWYQQTPGQGLQFLFEYFSETQRNKGNFPGRFSGRQFSNSRSEMNVSTLELGDSALYLCASSRGQGKETQYFGPGTRLLVL.

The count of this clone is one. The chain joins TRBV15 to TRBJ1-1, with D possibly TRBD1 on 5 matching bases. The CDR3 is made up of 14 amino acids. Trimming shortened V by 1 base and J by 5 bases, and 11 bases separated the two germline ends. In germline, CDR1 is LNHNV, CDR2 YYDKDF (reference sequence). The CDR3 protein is CATSRGRGWTEAFF. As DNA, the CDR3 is TGTGCCACCAGCAGAGGTAGGGGATGGACTGAAGCTTTCTTT.

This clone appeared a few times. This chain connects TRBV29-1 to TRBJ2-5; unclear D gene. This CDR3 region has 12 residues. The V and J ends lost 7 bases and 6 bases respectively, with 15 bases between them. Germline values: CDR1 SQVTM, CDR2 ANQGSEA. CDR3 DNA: TGCAGCGCCCGGACGTCTCGACAGACCCAGTACTTC. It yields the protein CSARTSRQTQYF.

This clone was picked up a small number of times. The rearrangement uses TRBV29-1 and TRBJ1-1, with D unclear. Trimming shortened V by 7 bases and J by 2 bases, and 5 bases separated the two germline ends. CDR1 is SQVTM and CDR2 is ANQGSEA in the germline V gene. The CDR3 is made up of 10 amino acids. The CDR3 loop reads CSADNTEAFF. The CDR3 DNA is TGCAGCGCCGACAACACTGAAGCTTTCTTT. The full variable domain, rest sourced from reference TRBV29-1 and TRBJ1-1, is SAVISQKPSRDICQRGTSLTIQCQVDSQVTMMFWYRQQPGQSLTLIATANQGSEATYESGFVIDKFPISRPNLTFSTLTVSNMSPEDSSIYLCSADNTEAFFGQGTRLTVV.

The CDR3 sequence: CASSSGTPTLYGYTF. CDR3 sequence (DNA): TGTGCCAGCAGTTCCGGGACTCCGACTCTTTATGGCTACACCTTC. The chain joins TRBV27 to TRBJ1-2, with a tentative D call TRBD1 (5 bases). Germline CDR1 MNHEY, CDR2 SMNVEV (reference sequence). There are 15 residues in the CDR3. V lost 4 bases to trimming and J lost 5 bases, with 17 bases between them.

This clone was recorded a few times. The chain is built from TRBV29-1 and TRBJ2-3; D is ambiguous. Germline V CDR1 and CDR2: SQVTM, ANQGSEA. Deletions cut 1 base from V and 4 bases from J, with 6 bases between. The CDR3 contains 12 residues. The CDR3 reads CSVEAGPDTQYF. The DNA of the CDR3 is TGCAGCGTTGAAGCAGGCCCAGATACGCAGTATTTT.

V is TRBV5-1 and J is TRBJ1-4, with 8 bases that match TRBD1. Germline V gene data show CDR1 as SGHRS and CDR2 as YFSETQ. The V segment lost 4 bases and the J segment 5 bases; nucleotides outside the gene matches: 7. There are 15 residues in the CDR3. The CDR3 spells CASSLTGGLNEKLFF. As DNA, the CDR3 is TGCGCCAGCAGCCTCACAGGGGGACTAAATGAAAAACTGTTTTTT. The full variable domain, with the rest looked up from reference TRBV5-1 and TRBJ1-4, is KAGVTQTPRYLIKTRGQQVTLSCSPISGHRSVSWYQQTPGQGLQFLFEYFSETQRNKGNFPGRFSGRQFSNSRSEMNVSTLELGDSALYLCASSLTGGLNEKLFFGSGTQLSVL.